Described below is a single T cell receptor (beta chain) sequence and its context. What it binds is unknown. This specimen belongs to a study of OX40 agonist ivuxolimab in advanced cancers. About the research overall: Patients' therapy was ivuxolimab, an antibody that acts as an agonist of OX40 (CD134). Prior therapy, whether anti-PD-1, anti-PD-L1 or anti-CTLA-4, was allowed, and roughly 40% had some.

V was cut by 4 bases and J by 8 bases, with 9 bases left in between. This CDR3 has 12 amino acids. The study, taken as a whole, reports: Both CD4+ and CD8+ T cell populations in blood had undergone clonal expansion by week 6 at 0.1 to 3.0 mg/kg.

Here immunoSEQ multiplex PCR was the method, and the copy in TCRdb shows in-frame clones only, minus some. The profile covers under 25,000 clones, with just over 85% appearing a single time and 10% to 15% taken by the ten largest. This TCR was sampled from an adult with an advanced solid tumor such as melanoma, head and neck, liver or kidney cancer. The chain uses TRBV7-1 and TRBJ1-5, with a tentative D call TRBD1 (5 bases). TRBV7-1 is identified as an open reading frame with a role that is uncertain. The source material was CD4+ or CD8+ T cells sorted from blood, sampled in a trial of the OX40 agonist ivuxolimab. CDR3 coding DNA: TGTGCCAGCAGCTGGGGCAGGGAGCCCCAGCATTTT. This sequence encodes CASSWGREPQHF.